A selection of T cell receptor beta chains follows, all from one sample in a study of blood T cell repertoires in COVID-19. Clones were read by immunoSEQ multiplex PCR, and TCRdb kept only the in-frame ones, dropping some. Of around 85,000 clones in the sample, approximately 85% were seen once. What was sequenced was peripheral blood. The source of these receptors is a man over 45 with active COVID-19. Each CDR3 is given with its conserved first and last residue. The D gene is left open where the match is weak. Not every row has a clone size; where given, it reads once, few, many or a size class.

CDR3 protein: CASSTLPGTVPYEQYF
CDR3 DNA: TGTGCCAGTAGTACCTTACCCGGGACAGTCCCCTACGAGCAGTACTTC
clone size: .
V gene: TRBV19
D gene: TRBD1
J gene: TRBJ2-7

CDR3 protein: CASSRQGTNEKLFF
CDR3 DNA: TGTGCCAGCAGCCGACAGGGAACTAATGAAAAACTGTTTTTT
clone size: .
V gene: TRBV16
D gene: TRBD1
J gene: TRBJ1-4

CDR3 protein: CASSWTEDTEAFF
CDR3 DNA: TGTGCCAGCAGTTGGACAGAGGACACTGAAGCTTTCTTT
clone size: .
V gene: TRBV7-2
D gene: .
J gene: TRBJ1-1

CDR3 protein: CASSLYQLAGINYEQYF
CDR3 DNA: TGTGCCAGCAGTTTATATCAACTAGCGGGAATCAATTACGAGCAGTACTTC
clone size: .
V gene: TRBV28
D gene: TRBD2
J gene: TRBJ2-7

CDR3 protein: CASSHPIIQGTEAFF
CDR3 DNA: TGCGCCAGCAGCCACCCAATTATACAGGGAACTGAAGCTTTCTTT
clone size: many
V gene: TRBV4-1
D gene: .
J gene: TRBJ1-1

CDR3 protein: CASSLGLAGGPSYEQYF
CDR3 DNA: TGTGCCAGCAGCTTAGGGCTAGCGGGAGGACCGTCCTACGAGCAGTACTTC
clone size: .
V gene: TRBV7-8
D gene: TRBD2
J gene: TRBJ2-7

CDR3 protein: CVRSFSGNPGQGVYEQYF
CDR3 DNA: TGTGTCAGAAGCTTTTCAGGCAACCCGGGACAGGGAGTCTACGAGCAGTACTTC
clone size: few
V gene: TRBV7-5
D gene: .
J gene: TRBJ2-7

CDR3 protein: CAGDRDEYEQYF
CDR3 DNA: TGTGCCGGCGACAGGGACGAATACGAGCAGTACTTC
clone size: .
V gene: TRBV30
D gene: TRBD1
J gene: TRBJ2-7

CDR3 protein: CASSSVAVSSYNEQFF
CDR3 DNA: TGCGCCAGCAGCTCTGTAGCGGTGAGCTCCTACAATGAGCAGTTCTTC
clone size: once
V gene: TRBV5-1
D gene: .
J gene: TRBJ2-1

CDR3 protein: CASSLWGLAGRNEQFF
CDR3 DNA: TGTGCCAGCAGCTTGTGGGGACTAGCGGGGCGTAATGAGCAGTTCTTC
clone size: .
V gene: TRBV5-4
D gene: TRBD2
J gene: TRBJ2-1

CDR3 protein: CASSLGPAGQGETQYF
CDR3 DNA: TGTGCCAGCAGCTTAGGCCCGGCAGGGCAGGGAGAGACCCAGTACTTC
clone size: .
V gene: TRBV11-1
D gene: .
J gene: TRBJ2-5

CDR3 protein: CAILEGTARVGYTF
CDR3 DNA: TGTGCCATTCTAGAAGGGACAGCAAGAGTGGGCTACACCTTC
clone size: .
V gene: TRBV28
D gene: TRBD1
J gene: TRBJ1-2

CDR3 protein: CASSLAEGTNTGELFF
CDR3 DNA: TGCGCCAGCAGCTTGGCGGAGGGGACGAACACCGGGGAGCTGTTTTTT
clone size: .
V gene: TRBV5-1
D gene: .
J gene: TRBJ2-2

CDR3 protein: CASSLEGSSYNSPLHF
CDR3 DNA: TGTGCCAGCAGCTTGGAGGGTAGCTCCTATAATTCACCCCTCCACTTT
clone size: .
V gene: TRBV13
D gene: .
J gene: TRBJ1-6

CDR3 protein: CASSFGGQVSYEQYF
CDR3 DNA: TGTGCCAGCAGCTTTGGGGGACAGGTTTCCTACGAGCAGTACTTC
clone size: .
V gene: TRBV7-2
D gene: TRBD1
J gene: TRBJ2-7

CDR3 protein: CASSVALTTGTGNTIYF
CDR3 DNA: TGTGCCAGCAGCGTAGCCCTCACGACAGGGACAGGAAACACCATATATTTT
clone size: few
V gene: TRBV9
D gene: TRBD1
J gene: TRBJ1-3

CDR3 protein: CASSQGGGDQPQHF
CDR3 DNA: TGCGCCAGCAGCCAAGGAGGCGGGGATCAGCCCCAGCATTTT
clone size: few
V gene: TRBV4-1
D gene: .
J gene: TRBJ1-5

CDR3 protein: CASRLAGAKNIQYF
CDR3 DNA: TGTGCCAGCAGGTTAGCGGGAGCCAAAAACATTCAGTACTTC
clone size: .
V gene: TRBV6-5
D gene: TRBD2
J gene: TRBJ2-4

CDR3 protein: CASSSRESGEAFF
CDR3 DNA: TGTGCCAGCAGCTCCCGAGAGTCCGGTGAAGCTTTCTTT
clone size: .
V gene: TRBV7-3
D gene: .
J gene: TRBJ1-1